This TCR beta chain came from a study of vaccination effects on CD4 cells after COVID-19. Study summary: For each well, 2 million to 2.5 million PBMC were cultured with 8.5 to 10 IU/ml IL-2 and around 9.6 ug/ml peptides.

It was after approximately 11 days of culture that CD4+ T cells were isolated. Two doses of BNT162b2 or mRNA-1273 vaccine were administered to participants. Data came from immunoSEQ multiplex PCR; TCRdb stores just in-frame clones and leaves some out. This table holds tens of thousands of clones, roughly 73% found once. Germline V gene sequence: CDR1 GTSNPN, CDR2 SVGIG (reference sequence). The CDR3 consists of 14 residues. Trimming at V came to 0 bases and at J to 9 bases, leaving 9 bases not matched to a gene. Study observations and caveats: Cross-reactivity toward common cold coronaviruses was confined to only 1 of 255 vaccine-induced clones in healthy vaccinees. Early timepoints after infection were absent, and convalescent patients were few in the study.

In the case of this clone: Its matching antigen is unknown.

The rearrangement links TRBV30 to TRBJ1-2; TRBD1 matches 8 bases. The sequence was collected from a human donor who received a COVID-19 vaccine. Sequences were derived from CD4+ T cells from PBMCs cultured without peptide, sampled after COVID-19 vaccination. The CDR3 loop is CAWSVFRTGIRYTF. The CDR3 DNA reads TGTGCCTGGAGTGTCTTCAGGACAGGGATACGCTACACCTTC.